The 29 T cell receptor beta chains reported below all come from one sample, sequenced in a study of patients and donors after allogeneic stem cell transplantation. TCRdb reanalysed the RT-PCR reads using MiXCR and keeps one entry per CDR3 protein. The table shows about a million distinct CDR3 sequences, with 18% occurring only once. Input material: blood, either unsorted or a sorted T cell fraction (not recorded which). The receptors shown here come from a human donor who was either an allogeneic HSCT recipient or a stem cell or donor lymphocyte infusion donor (not recorded which). It is not recorded whose cells these are; they may come from a transplant donor.

The genes are TRBV12-3 or TRBV12-4 and TRBJ2-7; 11 bases align to TRBD2. Trimming at V came to 2 bases and at J to 7 bases, leaving 7 bases not matched to a gene. CDR3 size: 15 residues. The DNA of the CDR3 is TGTGCCAGCAGTTTATTAGCGGGAGGGCAAGGGGAGCAGTACTTC. Encoded protein: CASSLLAGGQGEQYF.

Only a few counts were recorded for this clonotype. The V and J genes are TRBV11-3 and TRBJ2-1, with a tentative D call TRBD2 (5 bases). Germline loops: CDR1 SGHNT, CDR2 YENEEA. The V end lost 5 bases, the J end lost 7 bases, and 18 bases lay between the germline ends. There are 15 residues in the CDR3. In DNA form, the CDR3 reads TGTGCCAGCAGCCCCTCGGTGATCGACTATAATGAGCAGTTCTTC. This gives the protein CASSPSVIDYNEQFF.

This chain connects TRBV29-1 to TRBJ1-2; D uncertain. This CDR3 is built from 12 residues. Germline V gene sequence: CDR1 SQVTM, CDR2 ANQGSEA. Trimming shortened V by 5 bases and J by 8 bases, and 15 bases separated the two germline ends. This chain's CDR3 is CSVILRNMGYTF. The CDR3 bases are TGCAGCGTTATACTGAGGAATATGGGCTACACCTTC.

The genes are TRBV9 and TRBJ1-2; D is undetermined. The germline V gene encodes CDR1 SGDLS and CDR2 YYNGEE. V was cut by 4 bases and J by 0 bases, with 13 bases left in between. CDR3 size: 15 residues. The CDR3 DNA reads as TGTGCCAGCAGCTACGAGGAGTTAGCTAACTATGGCTACACCTTC. Its protein is CASSYEELANYGYTF.

Only a few counts were recorded for this clonotype. The chain recombines TRBV11-2 with TRBJ2-7; D is possibly TRBD2 (5 bases). Per germline, CDR1 SGHAT and CDR2 FQNNGV. The CDR3 totals 13 residues. V was trimmed by 3 bases and J by 4 bases, leaving 10 bases between them. CDR3 in DNA: TGTGCCAGCAGCTTTCTAGCTCTATACGAGCAGTACTTC. Residues: CASSFLALYEQYF.

In this sample, this clonotype turned up many times. The chain joins TRBV29-1 to TRBJ2-2; TRBD1 aligns across 10 bases. CDR1 and CDR2 from the germline V gene are SQVTM and ANQGSEA. This CDR3 has 14 residues. V shed 6 bases and J 4 bases; nucleotides not matched to a gene: 5. CDR3 sequence (DNA): TGCAGCGTGAGACAGGGGGCGGCCACCGGGGAGCTGTTTTTT. Translation: CSVRQGAATGELFF.

The chain recombines TRBV20-1 with TRBJ2-5; no reliable D call. V lost 4 bases to trimming and J lost 5 bases, with 17 bases between them. The V gene's germline CDR1 is DFQATT and CDR2 SNEGSKA (reference sequence). This CDR3 is built from 14 residues. The CDR3 region is CSANPSRAGETQYF. The CDR3 DNA sequence: TGCAGTGCTAACCCGAGCCGCGCCGGGGAGACCCAGTACTTC.

The CDR3 protein is CASSMRREQYF. As DNA, the CDR3 is TGTGCCAGCAGCATGAGGCGCGAGCAGTACTTC. V and J are TRBV21-1 and TRBJ2-7. TRBV21-1 is designated a pseudogene. The CDR3 is made up of 11 amino acids.

This clonotype came up a few times. The V call is TRBV6-1, the J call TRBJ1-4, with D unclear. V lost 0 bases and J 1 base, leaving 6 bases between the germline ends. The CDR3 extends over 15 amino acids. CDR1 is MNHNS and CDR2 is SASEGT in the germline V gene. CDR3: CASSEADRTNEKLFF. The CDR3 nucleotides read TGTGCCAGCAGTGAAGCGGACCGAACTAATGAAAAACTGTTTTTT.

The chain joins TRBV29-1 to TRBJ1-4; D may be TRBD1 (6 bases). The CDR3 spans 13 residues. Trimming left V 7 bases short and J 5 bases short, with 14 bases between. In germline, CDR1 is SQVTM, CDR2 ANQGSEA. The chain's CDR3 is CSALQGENEKLFF. DNA for the CDR3: TGCAGCGCCCTACAGGGCGAAAATGAAAAACTGTTTTTT.

This clonotype appeared many times. CDR3 sequence: CASSDRGWNWGYTF. In nucleotides, the CDR3 is TGTGCCAGCAGCGACAGGGGCTGGAACTGGGGCTACACCTTC. V is TRBV7-8 and J is TRBJ1-2; TRBD1 matches at 8 bases. The CDR3 contains 14 residues. Per the germline V gene, CDR1 is SGHVS and CDR2 is FQNEAQ. V dropped 5 bases and J dropped 8; count of bases not matched to a gene: 10.

At least ten counts were recorded for this clonotype. The chain joins TRBV6-2 or TRBV6-3 to TRBJ2-4; D remains ambiguous. Germline loops: CDR1 MNHEY, CDR2 SVGEGT. V was cut by 2 bases and J by 0 bases, with 5 bases left in between. This CDR3 region has 14 residues. DNA for the CDR3: TGTGCCAGCAGTTACAAGGCAGCCAAAAACATTCAGTACTTC. Amino acids: CASSYKAAKNIQYF.

The chain joins TRBV24-1 to TRBJ2-3; maybe TRBD1 (6 bases). The germline CDR1 and CDR2 sequences are KGHDR and SFDVKD. V was trimmed by 6 bases and J by 3 bases, leaving 12 bases between them. The CDR3 runs 14 residues. CDR3 in amino acids: CATSQGHKTDTQYF. Written as DNA, the CDR3 is TGTGCCACCAGTCAGGGACACAAAACAGATACGCAGTATTTT.

The chain carries TRBV6-5 and TRBJ2-1, with 7 positions matching TRBD1. The CDR3 has 12 amino acids. Germline trimming cut 5 bases from V and 10 bases from J; bases unmatched to any gene: 5. CDR1 MNHEY and CDR2 SVGAGI come from the germline V gene. CDR3 coding DNA: TGTGCCAGCAGTCAAGGGGGCGCCGAGCAGTTCTTC. It is translated as CASSQGGAEQFF.

This clonotype came up a few times. The CDR3 sequence: CAISGDRVNYEQYF. CDR3 nucleotides: TGTGCCATCAGTGGGGACAGGGTGAACTACGAGCAGTACTTC. The rearrangement uses TRBV10-3 and TRBJ2-7; 9 bases are a match to TRBD1. Trimming removed 4 bases from V and 3 bases from J; junction bases left unmatched: 4. This CDR3 is 14 amino acids long. Germline CDR1 ENHRY, CDR2 SYGVKD.

The CDR3 region is CASSYATGGGSGYTF. The CDR3 DNA is TGTGCCAGCAGTTACGCGACAGGGGGCGGCTCGGGCTACACCTTC. The J gene is TRBJ1-2, the V gene TRBV6-5, with 10 bases that match TRBD1. Per germline, CDR1 MNHEY and CDR2 SVGAGI. This CDR3 is 15 amino acids long. J gave up 8 bases and V 2 bases, and 8 bases lay outside the gene matches.

This clonotype was detected only a few times. The chain combines TRBV10-3 with TRBJ1-5; maybe TRBD1 (5 bases). Trimming cost V 0 bases and J 5 bases, with 8 bases left between them. The CDR3 loop spans 14 amino acids. CDR1 is ENHRY, CDR2 SYGVKD, per germline. CDR3 region: CAISESTDYQPQHF. CDR3 DNA sequence: TGTGCCATCAGTGAGTCGACAGACTATCAGCCCCAGCATTTT.

The chain combines TRBV4-3 with TRBJ2-7; D is undetermined. V gave up 2 bases and J gave up 4 bases, with 12 bases separating them. The CDR3 runs 14 residues. From germline, CDR1 is LGHNA and CDR2 YSLEER. The DNA of the CDR3 is TGCGCCAGCAGCCAACTCTATGACGGTTACGAGCAGTACTTC. Translation: CASSQLYDGYEQYF.

The chain recombines TRBV20-1 with TRBJ2-1; TRBD2 matches 8 bases. Germline CDR1 and CDR2: DFQATT and SNEGSKA (reference sequence). The CDR3 runs 16 residues. Trimming cost V 3 bases and J 5 bases; bases outside gene matches: 12. The CDR3 is CSASSPRGLVDNEQFF. CDR3 DNA: TGCAGTGCTAGTAGCCCACGGGGACTAGTCGACAATGAGCAGTTCTTC.

This chain connects TRBV20-1 to TRBJ2-7, with D unresolved. CDR3 size: 12 residues. Trimming removed 3 bases from V and 0 bases from J, with 6 bases in between. Germline loops: CDR1 DFQATT, CDR2 SNEGSKA (reference sequence). Written as DNA, the CDR3 is TGCAGTGCTAGTACGAGCTCCTACGAGCAGTACTTC. It yields the protein CSASTSSYEQYF.

The chain employs TRBV20-1 and TRBJ1-2; D remains ambiguous. Germline V gene lookup returns CDR1 DFQATT and CDR2 SNEGSKA (reference sequence). V was cut by 4 bases and J by 8 bases, with 14 bases left in between. The CDR3 loop spans 12 amino acids. DNA for the CDR3: TGCAGTGCTAAACCCCCGCAGCCAGGCTACACCTTC. Protein: CSAKPPQPGYTF.

The chain joins TRBV20-1 to TRBJ1-2, with 7 positions matching TRBD1. Trimming removed 3 bases from V and 6 bases from J; junction bases left unmatched: 10. CDR1 is DFQATT, CDR2 SNEGSKA, per germline (reference sequence). The CDR3 sequence is 14 residues long. CDR3 nucleotides: TGCAGTGCTAGTGGGGACAGAGGGACTAATGGCTACACCTTC. Protein product: CSASGDRGTNGYTF.

The sample holds a few counts of this clonotype. The chain joins TRBV7-9 to TRBJ2-7; D not certain. Trimming took off 1 base at V and 5 bases at J, with 9 bases between the two ends. CDR3 size: 13 residues. CDR1 SEHNR and CDR2 FQNEAQ come from the germline V gene (reference sequence). For the CDR3, the DNA is TGTGCCAGCAGCTTAGTAGGGCCGGACGAGCAGTACTTC. Amino acid sequence: CASSLVGPDEQYF.

This clonotype has at least ten counts. The rearrangement joins TRBV29-1 to TRBJ2-4; 7 nucleotides line up with TRBD2. Germline CDR1 and CDR2: SQVTM and ANQGSEA. The ends lost 3 bases at V and 1 base at J; junction bases unmatched: 6. This CDR3 is 15 amino acids long. For the CDR3, the DNA is TGCAGCGTTGAGGGGGGGTTGACGGCCAAAAACATTCAGTACTTC. Translated, it gives CSVEGGLTAKNIQYF.

This chain uses TRBV18 with TRBJ2-5, with 9 positions matching TRBD2. From germline, CDR1 is KGHSH and CDR2 LQKENI. Unmatched junction bases numbered 5, after V lost 4 bases and J lost 5 bases. This CDR3 is built from 14 residues. In nucleotides, the CDR3 is TGTGCCAGCTCACGCTTTAGCGGGAGTGAGACCCAGTACTTC. Translation gives CASSRFSGSETQYF.

The DNA of the CDR3 is TGTGCCAGCTCGCCGGAACACAGAAATGAAAAACTGTTTTTT. Its translation is CASSPEHRNEKLFF. V gene TRBV6-1 combines with J gene TRBJ1-4; the D is unclear. Germline lookup yields CDR1 MNHNS and CDR2 SASEGT. With 8 bases removed from V and 5 bases from J, the gap between germline ends came to 15 bases. The CDR3 sequence is 14 residues long.

V gene TRBV19 combines with J gene TRBJ2-2; possibly TRBD2 for D (6 bases). CDR1 and CDR2 from the germline V gene are LNHDA and SQIVND (reference sequence). V lost 4 bases to trimming and J lost 5 bases, with 8 bases between them. This CDR3 region has 13 residues. As DNA, the CDR3 is TGTGCCAGTAGTAAGGAGGGGACCGGGGAGCTGTTTTTT. Amino acids: CASSKEGTGELFF.

There are a few counts of this clonotype. This rearrangement joins TRBV7-9 to TRBJ2-3, with 7 bases aligning to TRBD2. Germline CDR1 is SEHNR and CDR2 is FQNEAQ (reference sequence). There are 13 residues in the CDR3. The V and J ends lost 6 bases and 4 bases, in that order; junction bases with no gene match: 4. CDR3 sequence: CASRPSGPDTQYF. The CDR3 DNA is TGTGCCAGCAGACCTAGCGGTCCAGATACGCAGTATTTT.

This clonotype has more than one count but fewer than ten. J is TRBJ1-5 and V is TRBV6-1, with D perhaps matching TRBD1 (6 bases). With 7 bases removed from V and 5 bases from J, the gap between germline ends came to 15 bases. This CDR3 has 14 residues. Per germline, CDR1 MNHNS and CDR2 SASEGT. The chain's CDR3 is CASNPDRNYQPQHF. CDR3 in DNA: TGTGCCAGCAATCCCGACAGGAACTATCAGCCCCAGCATTTT.